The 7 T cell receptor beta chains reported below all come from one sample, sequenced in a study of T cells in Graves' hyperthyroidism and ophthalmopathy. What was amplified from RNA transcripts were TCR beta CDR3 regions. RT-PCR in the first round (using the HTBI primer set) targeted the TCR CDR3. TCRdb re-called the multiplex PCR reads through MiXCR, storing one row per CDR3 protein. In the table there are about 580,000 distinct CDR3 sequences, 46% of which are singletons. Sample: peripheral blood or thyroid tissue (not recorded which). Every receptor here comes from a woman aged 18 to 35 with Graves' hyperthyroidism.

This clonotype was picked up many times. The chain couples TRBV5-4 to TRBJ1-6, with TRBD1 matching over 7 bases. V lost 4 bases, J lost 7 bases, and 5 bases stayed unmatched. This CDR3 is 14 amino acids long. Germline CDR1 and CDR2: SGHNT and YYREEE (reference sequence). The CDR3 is CASSAGQPNSPLHF. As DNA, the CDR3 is TGTGCCAGCAGCGCGGGACAGCCGAATTCACCCCTCCACTTT.

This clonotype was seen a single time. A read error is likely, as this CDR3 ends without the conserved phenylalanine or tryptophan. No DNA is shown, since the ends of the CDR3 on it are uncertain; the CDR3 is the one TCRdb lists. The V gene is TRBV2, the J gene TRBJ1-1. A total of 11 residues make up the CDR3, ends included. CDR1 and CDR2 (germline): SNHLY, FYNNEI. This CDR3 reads CASIGNTEALL.

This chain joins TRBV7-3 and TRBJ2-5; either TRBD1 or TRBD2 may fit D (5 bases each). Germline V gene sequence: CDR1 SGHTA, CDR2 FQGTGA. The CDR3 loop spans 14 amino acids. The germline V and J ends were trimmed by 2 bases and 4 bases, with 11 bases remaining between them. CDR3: CASSLVAGRETQYF. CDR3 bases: TGTGCCAGCAGCTTAGTGGCAGGGAGAGAGACCCAGTACTTC.

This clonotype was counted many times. The CDR3 sequence: CASSSPAGPPNEQYF. CDR3 in DNA: TGTGCCAGCAGCTCCCCGGCAGGGCCGCCTAACGAGCAGTACTTC. This chain joins TRBV11-1 and TRBJ2-7, with D perhaps matching TRBD1 (5 bases). The V end lost 4 bases, the J end lost 5 bases, and 18 bases lay between the germline ends. Germline loops: CDR1 SGHAT, CDR2 FQDESV (reference sequence). There are 15 residues in the CDR3.

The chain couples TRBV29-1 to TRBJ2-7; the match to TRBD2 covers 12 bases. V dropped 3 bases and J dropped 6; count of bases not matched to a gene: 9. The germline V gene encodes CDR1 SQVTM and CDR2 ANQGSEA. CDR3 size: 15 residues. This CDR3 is CSVDEPTSGSSEQYF. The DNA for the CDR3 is TGCAGCGTTGACGAACCGACTAGCGGGAGCTCCGAGCAGTACTTC.

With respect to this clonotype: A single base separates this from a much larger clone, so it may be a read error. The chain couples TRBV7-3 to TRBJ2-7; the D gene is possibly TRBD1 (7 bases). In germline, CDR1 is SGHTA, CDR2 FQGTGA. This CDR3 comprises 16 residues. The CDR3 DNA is TGTGCCAGCAGCTTGATTCAGGGGGGAACTCGCTACGAGCTGTACTTC. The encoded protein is CASSLIQGGTRYELYF.

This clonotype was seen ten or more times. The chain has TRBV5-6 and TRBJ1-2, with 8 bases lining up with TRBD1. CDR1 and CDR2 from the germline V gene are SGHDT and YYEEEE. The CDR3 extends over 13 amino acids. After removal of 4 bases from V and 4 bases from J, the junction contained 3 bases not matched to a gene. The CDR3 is CASSHGTGYGYTF. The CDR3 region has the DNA TGTGCCAGCAGCCACGGGACAGGCTATGGCTACACCTTC.